Following are 28 T cell receptor beta chains from one sample sequenced in a study of CD8 T cells in Susac syndrome. Reverse transcription of about 0.5 to 1 ug RNA was performed with random hexamers. TCRdb passed the immunoSEQ multiplex PCR reads through MiXCR, listing each CDR3 protein once. This sample has 200,000 to 250,000 distinct CDR3 sequences, with around 93% found just once. Sequencing input: CD4+ T cells from PBMCs. The receptors were sampled from a human donor with multiple sclerosis.

The gene calls are TRBV24-1 and TRBJ1-2; 9 bases are a match to TRBD1. Per germline, CDR1 KGHDR and CDR2 SFDVKD. Trimming took 4 bases from V and 8 from J; bases not matched to a gene: 4. This CDR3 region has 13 residues. CDR3 nucleotides: TGTGCCACCAGTGACCCCGGGACAGGGGGCTACACCTTC. Its protein is CATSDPGTGGYTF.

CDR3 loop: CSVAGTGGTDTQYF. As DNA, the CDR3 is TGCAGCGTCGCCGGGACAGGGGGCACAGATACGCAGTATTTT. The gene calls are TRBV29-1 and TRBJ2-3, with TRBD1 identical over 10 bases. The V gene's germline CDR1 is SQVTM and CDR2 ANQGSEA. With V trimmed by 6 bases and J by 1 base, 4 bases remained unmatched. This CDR3 comprises 14 residues.

The CDR3 DNA follows: TGCAGCGCCCTGAGTGCGGGGACTAATCAGCCCCAGCATTTT. It encodes CSALSAGTNQPQHF. The chain has TRBV29-1 and TRBJ1-5; tentative D call: TRBD1 (5 bases). From germline, CDR1 is SQVTM and CDR2 ANQGSEA. V was trimmed by 7 bases and J by 4 bases, leaving 17 bases between them. This CDR3 is 14 amino acids long.

This chain uses TRBV29-1 with TRBJ2-5; possibly TRBD2 for D (6 bases). The CDR3 contains 14 residues. From germline, CDR1 is SQVTM and CDR2 ANQGSEA. Between the trimmed V and J ends, which lost 8 bases and 4 bases, there was a span of 20 bases. The CDR3 reads CSFAGTSQLETQYF. The CDR3 region has the DNA TGCAGCTTTGCCGGGACTTCCCAACTAGAGACCCAGTACTTC.

The chain recombines TRBV12-3 or TRBV12-4 with TRBJ2-5, with 7 bases lining up with TRBD1. There are 15 residues in the CDR3. V lost 4 bases and J lost 3; bases outside the gene matches: 8. The CDR3: CASSSRRDRKETQYF. The CDR3 DNA is TGTGCCAGCAGTTCACGCCGGGACAGAAAAGAGACCCAGTACTTC.

The chain has TRBV7-8 and TRBJ2-5; tentatively, D is TRBD2 (5 bases). V was shortened by 3 bases and J by 10 bases, with 12 bases between the two germline ends. CDR1 and CDR2 from the germline V gene are SGHVS and FQNEAQ. The CDR3 length is 12 residues. For the CDR3, the DNA is TGTGCCAGCAGCTTGCCGGCGGGTGACCAGTACTTC. This gives the protein CASSLPAGDQYF.

The chain combines TRBV12-3 or TRBV12-4 with TRBJ2-1; TRBD1 matches 8 bases. This CDR3 region has 15 residues. V shed 6 bases, J shed 0 bases, and the junction held 4 bases outside the gene matches. The CDR3 protein is CASRDRGGSYNEQFF. In DNA, the CDR3 is TGTGCCAGCAGAGACAGGGGTGGCTCCTACAATGAGCAGTTCTTC.

The chain recombines TRBV20-1 with TRBJ2-3; D might be TRBD1 (5 bases). Germline values: CDR1 DFQATT, CDR2 SNEGSKA (reference sequence). Between the trimmed V and J ends, which lost 0 bases and 6 bases, there was a span of 13 bases. This CDR3 has 14 residues. The CDR3 coding sequence is TGCAGTGCTAGAGATTCGCCCCCAGGGGATACGCAGTATTTT. Residues: CSARDSPPGDTQYF.

V usage is TRBV30 and J usage is TRBJ2-3; 9 bases agree with TRBD2. CDR3 length: 14 amino acids. CDR1 GTSNPN and CDR2 SVGIG come from the germline V gene (reference sequence). Losses at the gene ends were 5 bases for V and 5 bases for J; bases not matched to a gene: 8. The CDR3 reads CAWDTGLARDTQYF. The CDR3 DNA reads TGTGCCTGGGACACGGGACTAGCCAGAGATACGCAGTATTTT.

The chain links TRBV29-1 to TRBJ2-3; D remains unclear. Germline CDR1 is SQVTM and CDR2 is ANQGSEA. Trimming took off 7 bases at V and 4 bases at J, with 12 bases between the two ends. This CDR3 region has 12 residues. CDR3 protein: CSAVGRADTQYF. For the CDR3, the DNA is TGCAGCGCCGTCGGTCGGGCAGATACGCAGTATTTT.

The genes are TRBV9 and TRBJ1-2, with no clear D. This CDR3 region has 15 residues. Deletions cut 0 bases from V and 10 bases from J, with 19 bases between. CDR1 SGDLS and CDR2 YYNGEE come from the germline V gene. The DNA of the CDR3 is TGTGCCAGCAGCGTAGATAATGGTAATGGCATTGTCTACACCTTC. It yields the protein CASSVDNGNGIVYTF.

V is TRBV20-1 and J is TRBJ1-6; 11 bases are a match to TRBD1. CDR1 and CDR2 from the germline V gene are DFQATT and SNEGSKA (reference sequence). There are 17 residues in the CDR3. J was trimmed by 10 bases and V by 1 base; bases with no gene match: 12. CDR3 sequence reads: CSARVDRGRGERSPLHF. The DNA of the CDR3 is TGCAGTGCTAGAGTGGACAGGGGGCGCGGTGAACGCTCACCCCTCCACTTT.

The chain has TRBV7-3 and TRBJ2-6; D gene unclear. Trimming took off 4 bases at V and 4 bases at J, with 11 bases between the two ends. Germline CDR1 reads SGHTA; CDR2 reads FQGTGA. The CDR3 is 15 amino acids. The CDR3 is CASSSSATGANVLTF. Written as DNA, the CDR3 is TGTGCCAGCAGCTCCTCAGCAACCGGGGCCAACGTCCTGACTTTC.

This chain connects TRBV30 to TRBJ2-1; TRBD2 agrees at 10 bases. Germline CDR1 and CDR2: GTSNPN and SVGIG (reference sequence). This CDR3 spans 13 amino acids. J lost 11 bases, V lost 3 bases, and 7 bases had no gene match. In nucleotides, the CDR3 is TGTGCCTGGAGGCTAGCGGGGGCGCATAAGCAGTTCTTC. Protein product: CAWRLAGAHKQFF.

J is TRBJ1-2 and V is TRBV5-1, with D perhaps TRBD1 (5 bases). V was cut by 7 bases and J by 7 bases, with 14 bases left in between. The germline V gene encodes CDR1 SGHRS and CDR2 YFSETQ. The CDR3 length is 12 residues. CDR3 amino acids: CASRNQGGGYTF. For the CDR3, the DNA is TGCGCCAGCCGGAATCAGGGAGGTGGCTACACCTTC.

The chain combines TRBV29-1 with TRBJ2-3; D perhaps matches TRBD1 (5 bases). Trimming removed 4 bases at V and 0 bases at J, with 20 bases between. The CDR3 contains 17 residues. Germline values: CDR1 SQVTM, CDR2 ANQGSEA. The CDR3 nucleotides read TGCAGCGTTGCCTGGGGCCCCCCTAAGGTTAGCACAGATACGCAGTATTTT. It is translated as CSVAWGPPKVSTDTQYF.

V gene TRBV4-1 combines with J gene TRBJ1-2; D remains unclear. CDR3 size: 14 residues. CDR1 and CDR2 from the germline V gene are MGHRA and YSYEKL. Trimming stripped 0 bases from V and 1 base from J, with 6 bases between. CDR3 DNA: TGCGCCAGCAGCCAAGAGGAGGGTAACTATGGCTACACCTTC. Its translation: CASSQEEGNYGYTF.

Only one count was recorded for this clonotype. V gene TRBV6-1 combines with J gene TRBJ1-1; TRBD1 agrees at 11 bases. The CDR3 sequence is 19 residues long. From germline, CDR1 is MNHNS and CDR2 SASEGT. V trimming: 6 bases; J trimming: 4 bases; junction bases outside the gene matches: 19. DNA for the CDR3: TGTGCCAGCAGCCGTGATTACTTACGGACAGGGGGCGGGAGCACTGAAGCTTTCTTT. Residues: CASSRDYLRTGGGSTEAFF.

The chain has TRBV9 and TRBJ1-2; D is ambiguous. V lost 6 bases and J 8 bases, leaving 20 bases between the germline ends. Germline V gives CDR1 SGDLS, CDR2 YYNGEE. The CDR3 sequence is 14 residues long. The DNA for the CDR3 is TGTGCCAGCACTCCTACCGCTGCGTTGAGGGGCTACACCTTC. Protein: CASTPTAALRGYTF.

This rearrangement joins TRBV29-1 to TRBJ1-2; TRBD1 is a possible D gene (5 bases). The germline V and J ends were trimmed by 6 bases and 6 bases, with 17 bases remaining between them. This CDR3 region has 13 residues. Looked up from germline, CDR1 is SQVTM and CDR2 is ANQGSEA. The CDR3 loop is CSVGGPEGHGYTF. The CDR3 coding sequence is TGCAGCGTCGGGGGACCGGAGGGTCATGGCTACACCTTC. Variable domain in full (rest from reference TRBV29-1 and TRBJ1-2): SAVISQKPSRDICQRGTSLTIQCQVDSQVTMMFWYRQQPGQSLTLIATANQGSEATYESGFVIDKFPISRPNLTFSTLTVSNMSPEDSSIYLCSVGGPEGHGYTFGSGTRLTVV.

J is TRBJ1-2 and V is TRBV9; 8 bases agree with TRBD1. Germline assignment: CDR1 SGDLS and CDR2 YYNGEE. The CDR3 extends over 15 amino acids. The V segment lost 3 bases and the J segment 2 bases; nucleotides outside the gene matches: 6. CDR3: CASSAQGAGNYGYTF. As DNA, the CDR3 is TGTGCCAGCAGCGCCCAGGGGGCGGGGAACTATGGCTACACCTTC.

The chain employs TRBV29-1 and TRBJ1-1; a possible D gene is TRBD1 (5 bases). V was shortened by 6 bases and J by 3 bases, with 11 bases between the two germline ends. The CDR3 is 12 residues long. Germline V lookup: CDR1 SQVTM, CDR2 ANQGSEA. The CDR3 reads CSVAGTDTEAFF. The CDR3 DNA reads TGCAGCGTCGCCGGGACCGACACTGAAGCTTTCTTT. The complete variable domain, with remaining parts taken from reference TRBV29-1 and TRBJ1-1, reads SAVISQKPSRDICQRGTSLTIQCQVDSQVTMMFWYRQQPGQSLTLIATANQGSEATYESGFVIDKFPISRPNLTFSTLTVSNMSPEDSSIYLCSVAGTDTEAFFGQGTRLTVV.

The rearrangement joins TRBV6-1 to TRBJ2-7; D unclear. V gave up 1 base and J gave up 3 bases, with 4 bases separating them. This CDR3 region has 12 residues. CDR1 is MNHNS, CDR2 SASEGT, per germline. CDR3 protein: CASSEVGYEQYV. The DNA for the CDR3 is TGTGCCAGCAGTGAAGTGGGCTACGAGCAGTACGTC.

V usage is TRBV6-5 and J usage is TRBJ2-2; no clear D gene. Germline loops: CDR1 MNHEY, CDR2 SVGAGI. V lost 6 bases and J 0 bases, leaving 11 bases between the germline ends. The CDR3 runs 15 residues. CDR3 residues: CASRAWAANTGELFF. For the CDR3, the DNA is TGTGCCAGCAGGGCCTGGGCAGCGAACACCGGGGAGCTGTTTTTT.

The genes are TRBV12-3 or TRBV12-4 and TRBJ2-2; perhaps TRBD1 as D (6 bases). V was clipped by 6 bases and J by 5 bases, with 10 bases between them. The CDR3 totals 13 residues. In nucleotides, the CDR3 is TGTGCCAGCAGACTGCAGGGGACCGGGGAGCTGTTTTTT. As protein: CASRLQGTGELFF.

The rearrangement uses TRBV11-2 and TRBJ2-7, with TRBD1 as a possible D gene (6 bases). Germline-derived CDR1 and CDR2 are SGHAT and FQNNGV. This CDR3 contains 15 residues. The V and J ends lost 2 bases and 2 bases respectively, with 13 bases between them. CDR3 region: CASSLRSGEAYEQYF. The CDR3 nucleotides are TGTGCCAGCAGCTTAAGGTCAGGGGAAGCCTACGAGCAGTACTTC.

CDR3 sequence: CSVDGRDMYEQYF. CDR3 nucleotides: TGCAGCGTCGATGGCCGGGACATGTACGAGCAGTACTTC. The V gene is TRBV29-1, the J gene TRBJ2-7; a possible D gene is TRBD1 (6 bases). This CDR3 spans 13 amino acids. Germline V gene sequence: CDR1 SQVTM, CDR2 ANQGSEA. Deletions cut 6 bases from V and 4 bases from J, with 16 bases between.

This clonotype was detected only once. This chain connects TRBV19 to TRBJ2-7; 8 positions match TRBD1. V shed 3 bases, J shed 7 bases, and the junction held 5 bases outside the gene matches. This CDR3 comprises 13 residues. The germline V gene has CDR1 LNHDA and CDR2 SQIVND (reference sequence). CDR3 amino acids: CASSMDRDTEQYF. Written as DNA, the CDR3 is TGTGCCAGTAGTATGGACAGGGATACGGAGCAGTACTTC.